Reported below is one T cell receptor beta chain. Clones were sequenced by immunoSEQ multiplex PCR, and TCRdb holds only the in-frame ones, with some missing. The profile shows some 140,000 clones, over 90% of them singletons. The entry originates in a study of control samples from healthy donors and cancer patients. Germline loops: CDR1 SGHRS, CDR2 YFSETQ. The CDR3 extends over 13 amino acids. V dropped 4 bases and J dropped 12; count of bases not matched to a gene: 10. The gene calls are TRBV5-1 and TRBJ1-2, with 9 nucleotides matching TRBD1. The source of this sequence is a man in his fifties or sixties with colorectal cancer. Sequenced input: PBMCs. CDR3 amino acids: CASSPSSGTGNTF. CDR3 coding DNA: TGCGCCAGCAGCCCCTCCTCCGGGACAGGGAACACCTTC. Looking up the rest from reference TRBV5-1 and TRBJ1-2 gives the full variable domain: KAGVTQTPRYLIKTRGQQVTLSCSPISGHRSVSWYQQTPGQGLQFLFEYFSETQRNKGNFPGRFSGRQFSNSRSEMNVSTLELGDSALYLCASSPSSGTGNTFGSGTRLTVV.